This T cell receptor (beta chain) was identified in a study of monozygotic twins with cystic fibrosis. Study as a whole: Libraries were built from roughly 3 micrograms of fragmented DNA using about 14 PCR cycles. Notes on the study in general: Shared CDR3 numbers were not associated with age, concordance or severity. Clonality was generally low (median around 0.0098), higher in the most severe patients. In 13 of 16 pairs, V gene usage was closest to the co-twin's.

About this clone: As yet, its antigen is unknown.

Clones were sequenced by immunoSEQ multiplex PCR, and TCRdb holds only the in-frame ones, with some missing. The sample yields about 19,000 clones, around 97% seen once. The CDR3 totals 15 residues. The germline CDR1 and CDR2 sequences are LGHNA and YNFKEQ. V lost 3 bases and J lost 5; bases outside the gene matches: 8. V is TRBV4-2 and J is TRBJ1-1, with TRBD1 identical over 8 bases. The sequenced sample was blood. The clonotype originates from a woman in her thirties with cystic fibrosis. The CDR3 DNA reads as TGTGCCAGCAGCCACCGCGGGACAGGTGAGACTGAAGCTTTCTTT. Its translation is CASSHRGTGETEAFF.